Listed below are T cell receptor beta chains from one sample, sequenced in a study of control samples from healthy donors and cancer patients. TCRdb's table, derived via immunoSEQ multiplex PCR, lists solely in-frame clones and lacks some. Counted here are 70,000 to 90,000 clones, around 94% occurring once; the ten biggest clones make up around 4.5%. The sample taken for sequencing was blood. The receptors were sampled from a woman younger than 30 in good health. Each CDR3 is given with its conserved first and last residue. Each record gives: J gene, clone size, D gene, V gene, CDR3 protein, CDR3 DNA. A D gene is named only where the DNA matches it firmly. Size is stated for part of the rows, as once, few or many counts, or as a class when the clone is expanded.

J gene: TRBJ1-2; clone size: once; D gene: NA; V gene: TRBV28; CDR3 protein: CASSLPLSGNYGYTF; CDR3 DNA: TGTGCCAGCAGTTTACCCCTGAGCGGGAACTATGGCTACACCTTC
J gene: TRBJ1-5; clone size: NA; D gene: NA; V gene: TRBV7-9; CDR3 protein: CASSLAGRTGLGQPQHF; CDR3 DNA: TGTGCCAGCAGCTTAGCGGGTAGAACAGGGTTGGGACAGCCCCAGCATTTT
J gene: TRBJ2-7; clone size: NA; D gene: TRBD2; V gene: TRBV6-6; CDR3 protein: CAGSSGRASEQYF; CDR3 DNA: TGTGCCGGATCTAGCGGGAGGGCCAGCGAGCAGTACTTC
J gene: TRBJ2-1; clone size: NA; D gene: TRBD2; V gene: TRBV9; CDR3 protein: CASSVGAGESNEQFF; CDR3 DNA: TGTGCCAGCAGCGTAGGGGCGGGAGAGAGCAATGAGCAGTTCTTC
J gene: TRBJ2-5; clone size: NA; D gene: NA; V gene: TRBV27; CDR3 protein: CASSFRSSPETQYF; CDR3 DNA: TGTGCCAGCAGTTTTCGTAGTAGCCCAGAGACCCAGTACTTC
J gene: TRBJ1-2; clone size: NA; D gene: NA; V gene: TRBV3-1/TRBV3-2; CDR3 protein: CASSQGIDRGVYGYTF; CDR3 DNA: TGTGCCAGCAGCCAAGGGATCGACCGGGGGGTCTATGGCTACACCTTC
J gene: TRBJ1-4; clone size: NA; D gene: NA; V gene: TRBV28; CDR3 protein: CASRARHSNEKLFF; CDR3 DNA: TGTGCCAGCAGGGCCAGGCACTCTAATGAAAAACTGTTTTTT
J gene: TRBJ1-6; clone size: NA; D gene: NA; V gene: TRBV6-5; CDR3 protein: CASSATGGLSPLHF; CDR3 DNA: TGTGCCAGCAGCGCAACGGGGGGACTCTCACCCCTCCACTTT
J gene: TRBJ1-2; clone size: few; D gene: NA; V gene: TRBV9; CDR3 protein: CASSVAYRGLGDGYTF; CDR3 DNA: TGTGCCAGCAGCGTAGCTTACCGGGGGCTCGGTGATGGCTACACCTTC
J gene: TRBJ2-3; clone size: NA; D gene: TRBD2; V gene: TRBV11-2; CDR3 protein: CASSLGQRGDTDTQYF; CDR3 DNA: TGTGCCAGCAGCTTAGGACAGCGGGGGGACACAGATACGCAGTATTTT
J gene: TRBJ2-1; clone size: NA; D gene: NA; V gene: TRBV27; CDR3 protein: CASSSTQGWLNNEQFF; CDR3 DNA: TGTGCCAGCAGTTCTACTCAGGGGTGGTTGAACAATGAGCAGTTCTTC
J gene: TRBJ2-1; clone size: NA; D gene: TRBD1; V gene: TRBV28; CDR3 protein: CASSFPTGGGLSSYNEQFF; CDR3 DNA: TGTGCCAGCAGTTTTCCCACAGGGGGCGGGCTAAGCTCCTACAATGAGCAGTTCTTC
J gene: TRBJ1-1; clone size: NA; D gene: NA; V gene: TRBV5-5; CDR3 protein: CASSAGTPNTEAFF; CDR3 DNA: TGTGCCAGCAGCGCCGGGACTCCGAACACTGAAGCTTTCTTT
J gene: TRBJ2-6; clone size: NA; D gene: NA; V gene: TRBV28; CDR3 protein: CASSFGQVSGANVLTF; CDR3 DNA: TGTGCCAGCAGTTTCGGGCAGGTCTCTGGGGCCAACGTCCTGACTTTC
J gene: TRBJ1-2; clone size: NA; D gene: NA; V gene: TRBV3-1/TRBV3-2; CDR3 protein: CASSQSPSRPEGYTF; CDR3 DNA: TGTGCCAGCAGCCAATCGCCCTCTCGACCCGAAGGCTACACCTTC
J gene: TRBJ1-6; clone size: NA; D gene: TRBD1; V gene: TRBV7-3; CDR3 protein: CASSTTGGYNSPLHF; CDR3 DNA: TGTGCCAGCAGTACTACAGGGGGCTATAATTCACCCCTCCACTTT
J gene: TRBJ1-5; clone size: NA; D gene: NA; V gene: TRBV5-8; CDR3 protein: CASSLVRGSGNQPQHF; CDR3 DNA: TGTGCCAGCAGCTTAGTACGAGGGTCGGGCAATCAGCCCCAGCATTTT
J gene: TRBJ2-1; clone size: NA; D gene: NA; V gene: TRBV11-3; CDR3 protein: CASSLRLASYNEQFF; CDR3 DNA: TGTGCCAGCAGCTTACGGCTAGCATCATACAATGAGCAGTTCTTC
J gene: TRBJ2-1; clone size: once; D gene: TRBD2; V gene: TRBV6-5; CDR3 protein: CASGLAGGNEQFF; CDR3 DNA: TGTGCCAGCGGACTAGCGGGAGGGAATGAGCAGTTCTTC
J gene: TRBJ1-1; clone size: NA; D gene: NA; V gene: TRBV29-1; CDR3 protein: CSVGTEAFF; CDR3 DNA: TGCAGCGTTGGGACTGAAGCTTTCTTT
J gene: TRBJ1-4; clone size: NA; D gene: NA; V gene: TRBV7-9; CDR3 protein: CASSSSIMTYPDEKLFF; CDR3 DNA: TGTGCCAGCAGCTCCTCGATCATGACATATCCGGATGAAAAACTGTTTTTT
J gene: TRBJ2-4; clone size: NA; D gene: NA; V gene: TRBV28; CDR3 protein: CASSEERSIRKNIQYF; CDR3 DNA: TGTGCCAGCAGCGAAGAGCGGTCCATACGCAAGAACATTCAGTACTTC
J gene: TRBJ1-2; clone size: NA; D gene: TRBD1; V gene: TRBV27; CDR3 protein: CASSLRTGSYSSYGYTF; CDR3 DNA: TGTGCCAGCAGTTTGAGGACAGGGAGCTACTCCTCCTATGGCTACACCTTC
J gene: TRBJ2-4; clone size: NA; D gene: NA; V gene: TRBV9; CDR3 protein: CASSGSTQRVNIQYF; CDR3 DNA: TGTGCCAGCAGCGGGTCGACTCAGAGGGTAAACATTCAGTACTTC
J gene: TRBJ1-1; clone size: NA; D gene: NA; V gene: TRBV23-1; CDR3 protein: CASSRTFKRTFF; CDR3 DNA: TGCGCCAGCAGCCGAACCTTCAAGAGGACTTTCTTT
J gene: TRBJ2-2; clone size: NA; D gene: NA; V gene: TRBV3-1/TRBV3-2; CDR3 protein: CASRGHPRVTGELFF; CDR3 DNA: TGTGCCAGCAGAGGACACCCCCGGGTCACCGGGGAGCTGTTTTTT
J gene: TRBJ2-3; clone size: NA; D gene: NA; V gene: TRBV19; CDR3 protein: CASSIGPGSSTDTQYF; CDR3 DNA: TGTGCCAGTAGTATAGGGCCGGGCTCTAGCACAGATACGCAGTATTTT
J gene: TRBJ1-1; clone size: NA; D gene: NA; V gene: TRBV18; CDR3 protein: CASSPNGLNTEAFF; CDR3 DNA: TGTGCCAGCTCACCAAATGGCTTGAACACTGAAGCTTTCTTT
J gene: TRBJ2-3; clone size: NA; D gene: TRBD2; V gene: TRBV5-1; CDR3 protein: CASSLSGSFGLAQYF; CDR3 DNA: TGCGCCAGCAGCCTTAGCGGGAGTTTTGGCTTGGCGCAGTATTTT
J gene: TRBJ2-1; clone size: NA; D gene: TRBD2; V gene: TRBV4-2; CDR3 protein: CASSPGTSGRHNEQFF; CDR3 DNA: TGTGCCAGCAGCCCGGGGACTAGCGGGAGACACAATGAGCAGTTCTTC
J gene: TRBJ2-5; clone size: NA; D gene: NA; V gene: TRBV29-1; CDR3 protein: CSVEEFAGEGETQYF; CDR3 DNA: TGCAGCGTTGAAGAATTCGCAGGGGAGGGCGAGACCCAGTACTTC
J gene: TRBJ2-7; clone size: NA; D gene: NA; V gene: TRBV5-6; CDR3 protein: CASSLSRGGAYEQYF; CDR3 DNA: TGTGCCAGCAGCTTGAGCAGGGGGGGGGCCTACGAGCAGTACTTC
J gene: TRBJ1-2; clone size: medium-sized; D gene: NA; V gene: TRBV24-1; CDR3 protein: CATSDSTLGGYTF; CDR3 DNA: TGTGCCACCAGTGACTCCACCTTGGGTGGCTACACCTTC
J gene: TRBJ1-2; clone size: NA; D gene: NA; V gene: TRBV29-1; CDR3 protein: CSVVIPRPYGYTF; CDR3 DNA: TGCAGCGTTGTAATCCCCAGGCCCTATGGCTACACCTTC
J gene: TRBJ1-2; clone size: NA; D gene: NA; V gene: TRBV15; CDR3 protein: CATSIQGPYGYTF; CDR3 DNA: TGTGCCACCAGCATACAGGGCCCCTATGGCTACACCTTC
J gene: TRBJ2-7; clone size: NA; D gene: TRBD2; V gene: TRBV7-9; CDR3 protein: CASSSSGRGNEQYF; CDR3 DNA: TGTGCCAGCAGCAGTAGCGGGAGGGGGAACGAGCAGTACTTC
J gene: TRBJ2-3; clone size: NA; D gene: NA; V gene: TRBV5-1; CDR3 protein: CASSPNRGSTDTQYF; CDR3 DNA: TGCGCCAGCAGCCCTAACCGGGGCAGCACAGATACGCAGTATTTT
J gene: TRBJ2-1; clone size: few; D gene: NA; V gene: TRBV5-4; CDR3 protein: CASSFPRPGDNEQFF; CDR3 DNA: TGTGCCAGCAGCTTCCCGCGTCCAGGGGACAATGAGCAGTTCTTC
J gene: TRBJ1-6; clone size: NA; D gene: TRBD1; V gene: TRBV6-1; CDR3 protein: CASSEVGQGFSYNSPLHF; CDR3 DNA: TGTGCCAGCAGTGAAGTAGGACAGGGGTTCTCCTATAATTCACCCCTCCACTTT
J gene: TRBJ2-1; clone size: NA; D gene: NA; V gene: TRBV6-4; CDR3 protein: CASSDDGTSNEQFF; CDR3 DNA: TGTGCCAGCAGTGACGATGGGACCAGCAATGAGCAGTTCTTC
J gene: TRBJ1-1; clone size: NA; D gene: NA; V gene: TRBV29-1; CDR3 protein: CSGKGANTEAFF; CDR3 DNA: TGCAGTGGGAAAGGGGCAAACACTGAAGCTTTCTTT
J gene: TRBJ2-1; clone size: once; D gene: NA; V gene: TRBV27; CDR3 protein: CASSYNNEQFF; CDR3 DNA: TGTGCCAGCAGTTACAACAATGAGCAGTTCTTC
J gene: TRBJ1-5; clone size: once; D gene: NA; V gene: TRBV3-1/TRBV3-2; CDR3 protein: CASSYSSGSSNQPQHF; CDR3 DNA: TGTGCCAGCTCGTATTCGTCGGGGAGTAGCAATCAGCCCCAGCATTTT
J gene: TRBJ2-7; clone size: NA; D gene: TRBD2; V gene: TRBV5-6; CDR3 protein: CASSALTSGKAYEQYF; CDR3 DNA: TGTGCCAGCAGCGCCCTGACTAGCGGAAAAGCCTACGAGCAGTACTTC
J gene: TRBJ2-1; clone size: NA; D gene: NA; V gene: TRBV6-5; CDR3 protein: CASSYSTATGNNEQFF; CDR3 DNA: TGTGCCAGCAGTTACTCGACGGCTACGGGTAACAATGAGCAGTTCTTC
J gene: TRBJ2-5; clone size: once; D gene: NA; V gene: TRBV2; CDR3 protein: CASQVETQYF; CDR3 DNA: TGTGCCAGCCAGGTAGAGACCCAGTACTTC
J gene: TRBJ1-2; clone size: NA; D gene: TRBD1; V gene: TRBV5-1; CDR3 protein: CASSVGQASYGYTF; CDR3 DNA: TGCGCCAGCAGCGTCGGACAGGCATCCTATGGCTACACCTTC
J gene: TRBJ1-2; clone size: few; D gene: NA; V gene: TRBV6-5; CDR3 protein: CASCPGGMNGYTF; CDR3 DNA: TGTGCCAGCTGCCCCGGCGGGATGAATGGCTACACCTTC
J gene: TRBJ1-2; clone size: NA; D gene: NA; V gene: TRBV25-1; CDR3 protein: CASSAEEGRNYGYTF; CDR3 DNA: TGTGCCAGCAGTGCCGAAGAGGGGCGGAATTATGGCTACACCTTC
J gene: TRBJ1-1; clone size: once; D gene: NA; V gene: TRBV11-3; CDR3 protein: CASSLGQMNTEAFF; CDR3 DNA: TGTGCCAGCAGCTTAGGACAGATGAACACTGAAGCTTTCTTT
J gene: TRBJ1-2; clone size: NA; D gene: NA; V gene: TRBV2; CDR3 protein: CASIGTSRYGYTF; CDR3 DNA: TGTGCCAGCATCGGGACTTCCAGATATGGCTACACCTTC
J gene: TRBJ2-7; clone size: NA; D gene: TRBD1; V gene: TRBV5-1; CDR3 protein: CASSLRQGAGYEQYF; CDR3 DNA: TGCGCCAGCAGCTTACGACAGGGGGCTGGGTACGAGCAGTACTTC
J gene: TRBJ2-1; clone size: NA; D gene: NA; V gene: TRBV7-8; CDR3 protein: CASSLDSGSAEQFF; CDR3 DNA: TGTGCCAGCAGCTTAGACTCAGGGAGCGCTGAGCAGTTCTTC
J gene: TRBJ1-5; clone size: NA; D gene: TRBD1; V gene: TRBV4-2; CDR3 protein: CASSQQGQNQPQHF; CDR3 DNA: TGTGCCAGCAGCCAACAGGGACAGAATCAGCCCCAGCATTTT
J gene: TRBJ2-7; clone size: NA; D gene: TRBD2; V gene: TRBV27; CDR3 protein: CASSGLAAYEQYF; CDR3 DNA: TGTGCCAGCAGTGGGCTAGCGGCCTACGAGCAGTACTTC
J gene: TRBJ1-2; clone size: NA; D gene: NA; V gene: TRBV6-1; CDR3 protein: CASSEAPKADGYTF; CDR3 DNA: TGTGCCAGCAGTGAAGCGCCTAAGGCCGATGGCTACACCTTC
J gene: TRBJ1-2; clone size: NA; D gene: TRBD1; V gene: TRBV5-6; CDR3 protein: CASSLASRDRYGYTF; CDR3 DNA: TGTGCCAGCAGCTTAGCTAGCCGGGACAGATATGGCTACACCTTC
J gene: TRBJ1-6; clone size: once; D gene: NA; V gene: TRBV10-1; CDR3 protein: CASSEVSGRGYNRTLHF; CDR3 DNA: TGCGCCAGCAGTGAGGTCTCAGGGCGCGGCTACAATAGGACCCTCCACTTT
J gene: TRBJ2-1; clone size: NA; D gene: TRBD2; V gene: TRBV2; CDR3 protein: CASSEWAGGYNEQFF; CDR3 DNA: TGTGCCAGCAGTGAATGGGCGGGGGGTTACAATGAGCAGTTCTTC